The clone carrying this T cell receptor beta chain was counted only a few times. Its antigen remains unidentified. Sample barcodes and UMIs were carried by the TCR alpha and TCR beta cDNA libraries that 5'RACE generated with constant-segment primers. Each CDR3 protein gets one entry after TCRdb re-called the 5' RACE reads with MiXCR. Among about 140,000 distinct CDR3 sequences listed, 20% to 25% were seen once. The data derive from a study of T-cell memory formation after mild COVID-19. Study-wide results and caveats: The finding that pre-infection memory included some responding clones suggested that cross-reactive memory joined. Clones that got smaller from day 15 to 85 had even CD4/CD8, while clones growing later tipped toward CD4+. Those CD4+ clones that contracted were mainly in CM and EM (CD8+ ones in EMRA).

The clonotype originates from an adult woman who had mild COVID-19 (a few samples of this study predate the infection). Cell type and time point are not known. The sequenced sample consisted of PBMCs or a T cell subset sorted from them (not recorded which).

CDR3 residues: CASSQDSGGSYEQYF. CDR3 nucleotides: TGCGCCAGCAGCCAAGATTCGGGCGGTTCCTACGAGCAGTACTTC. This chain links TRBV4-3 with TRBJ2-7; D unresolved. Trimming left V 0 bases short and J 1 base short, with 10 bases between. The CDR3 runs 15 residues. The germline V gene has CDR1 LGHNA and CDR2 YSLEER.